The next 27 T cell receptor beta chains were all read from a single sample in a study of T cells after posttransplantation cyclophosphamide. The method was immunoSEQ multiplex PCR; TCRdb's version includes in-frame clones alone and lacks a portion of them. The sample has 15,000 to 20,000 clones, 74% seen once; the top ten hold roughly 27%. Busulfan-fludarabine conditioning, marrow transplant, and cyclophosphamide on days +3 and +4 were administered. The sequenced sample was PBMCs, obtained after an allogeneic stem cell transplant with post-transplant cyclophosphamide. The receptors originated from a male patient aged 25-45 years who received an allogeneic stem cell transplant from a related donor, was CMV-positive, and had acute GVHD only. The T cells may come from the graft donor.

V is TRBV29-1 and J is TRBJ1-4; perhaps TRBD1 as D (5 bases). CDR1 is SQVTM, CDR2 ANQGSEA, per germline. CDR3 length equals 13 residues. V dropped 6 bases and J dropped 5 bases, with 13 bases sitting between them. The CDR3 DNA reads as TGCAGCGTGCGGGACGGCGGGAATGAAAAACTGTTTTTT. Its protein product is CSVRDGGNEKLFF. Complete variable domain (other parts from reference TRBV29-1 and TRBJ1-4): SAVISQKPSRDICQRGTSLTIQCQVDSQVTMMFWYRQQPGQSLTLIATANQGSEATYESGFVIDKFPISRPNLTFSTLTVSNMSPEDSSIYLCSVRDGGNEKLFFGSGTQLSVL.

The rearrangement uses TRBV5-5 and TRBJ2-5; D possibly corresponds to TRBD2 (6 bases). CDR3 length: 15 residues. V gave up 4 bases and J gave up 5 bases, with 18 bases separating them. Germline assignment: CDR1 SGHKS and CDR2 YYEKEE (reference sequence). CDR3 in amino acids: CASSPRDSIKETQYF. CDR3 in DNA: TGTGCCAGCAGCCCCCGGGACTCGATTAAGGAGACCCAGTACTTC.

The chain joins TRBV4-3 to TRBJ2-3; possible D gene TRBD2, 7 bases. The CDR3 runs 17 residues. V lost 4 bases to trimming and J lost 1 base, with 18 bases between them. Per germline, CDR1 LGHNA and CDR2 YSLEER. Here the CDR3 reads CASSPGGQITRTDTQYF. CDR3 DNA: TGCGCCAGCAGCCCCGGGGGGCAGATAACCCGCACAGATACGCAGTATTTT.

The chain couples TRBV6-4 to TRBJ2-7; TRBD2 is a possible D gene (5 bases). The CDR3 spans 13 residues. With 2 bases removed from V and 3 bases from J, the gap between germline ends came to 8 bases. Germline lookup yields CDR1 MRHNA and CDR2 SNTAGT. The CDR3 here is CASSDRRFYEQYF. The CDR3, as DNA: TGTGCCAGCAGTGACAGGAGGTTCTACGAGCAGTACTTC.

The V call is TRBV2, the J call TRBJ2-7; D possibly corresponds to TRBD1 (6 bases). The CDR3 spans 13 residues. Trimming cost V 6 bases and J 3 bases, with 12 bases left between them. Germline V gene sequence: CDR1 SNHLY, CDR2 FYNNEI. CDR3 nucleotide sequence: TGTGCCAGCAGCTACAGGGTCCTCTACGAGCAGTACTTC. It codes for CASSYRVLYEQYF.

CDR3: CASSYSPGGTNEKLFF. CDR3 DNA: TGTGCCAGCAGTTACAGTCCGGGGGGCACTAATGAAAAACTGTTTTTT. The chain recombines TRBV6-5 with TRBJ1-4; D is possibly TRBD1 (6 bases). Germline loops: CDR1 MNHEY, CDR2 SVGAGI. The V end lost 2 bases, the J end lost 2 bases, and 12 bases lay between the germline ends. The CDR3 spans 16 residues.

This clone occurred a few times. The rearrangement uses TRBV7-2 and TRBJ1-5; no clear D. CDR3 length equals 13 residues. V was shortened by 4 bases and J by 0 bases, with 4 bases between the two germline ends. Germline V CDR1 and CDR2: SGHTA, FQGNSA. CDR3 protein: CASSSYSNQPQHF. CDR3 DNA sequence: TGTGCCAGCAGCTCCTATAGCAATCAGCCCCAGCATTTT.

The chain joins TRBV6-5 to TRBJ2-5; D remains unclear. V shed 2 bases and J shed 1 base, with 8 bases lying between them. The length of the CDR3 is 14 residues. Germline V lookup: CDR1 MNHEY, CDR2 SVGAGI. The CDR3 sequence: CASSYPGSQETQYF. CDR3 coding DNA: TGTGCCAGCAGTTACCCCGGGTCCCAAGAGACCCAGTACTTC.

This clone was observed a handful of times. The chain has TRBV19 and TRBJ2-2; TRBD2 aligns across 8 bases. The CDR3 totals 14 residues. J was trimmed by 0 bases and V by 9 bases; bases with no gene match: 3. Per the germline V gene, CDR1 is LNHDA and CDR2 is SQIVND (reference sequence). CDR3 loop: CASRAGANTGELFF. The CDR3 DNA follows: TGTGCCAGCAGAGCGGGGGCGAACACCGGGGAGCTGTTTTTT.

The DNA of the CDR3 is TGTGCCAGTACTACAGGGGGAGGCACAGATACGCAGTATTTT. Translated, it gives CASTTGGGTDTQYF. The gene calls are TRBV19 and TRBJ2-3; 8 bases are shared with TRBD1. Germline lookup yields CDR1 LNHDA and CDR2 SQIVND (reference sequence). The CDR3 consists of 14 residues. V dropped 7 bases and J dropped 1; count of bases not matched to a gene: 4.

This chain joins TRBV7-7 and TRBJ2-3, with D maybe TRBD2 (7 bases). Germline V CDR1 and CDR2: SSHAT, FNYEAQ (reference sequence). V was clipped by 5 bases and J by 1 base, with 19 bases between them. This CDR3 has 17 residues. The CDR3 here is CASSPTTAGARTDTQYF. CDR3 in DNA: TGTGCCAGCAGCCCCACCACGGCGGGGGCTCGCACAGATACGCAGTATTTT.

In DNA, the CDR3 is TGCGCCAGCAGCTTGGGCCAGGGGCCTAATAATTCACCCCTCCACTTT. Protein: CASSLGQGPNNSPLHF. The genes are TRBV5-1 and TRBJ1-6; D might be TRBD1 (6 bases). The CDR3 runs to 16 residues. Trimming left V 0 bases short and J 5 bases short, with 12 bases between. Germline V gene sequence: CDR1 SGHRS, CDR2 YFSETQ.

The V call is TRBV19, the J call TRBJ1-1, with D possibly TRBD1 on 5 matching bases. The CDR3 contains 14 residues. The germline CDR1 and CDR2 sequences are LNHDA and SQIVND (reference sequence). Trimming pared 6 bases from V and 1 base from J, leaving 12 bases between. CDR3 in DNA: TGTGCCAGTAGCCCACAGGTCGCGAACACTGAAGCTTTCTTT. Its protein is CASSPQVANTEAFF.

This rearrangement joins TRBV7-2 to TRBJ2-3; D perhaps matches TRBD2 (5 bases). In germline, CDR1 is SGHTA, CDR2 FQGNSA. The V end lost 7 bases, the J end lost 0 bases, and 14 bases lay between the germline ends. There are 15 residues in the CDR3. CDR3 in amino acids: CASNSKADSTDTQYF. In DNA, the CDR3 is TGTGCCAGCAACAGTAAAGCGGATAGCACAGATACGCAGTATTTT.

The rearrangement uses TRBV11-1 and TRBJ2-3; 10 nucleotides agree with TRBD2. With 1 base clipped from V and 7 bases from J, the junction kept 11 bases outside the gene matches. The germline gives CDR1 SGHAT, CDR2 FQDESV (reference sequence). The CDR3 extends over 17 amino acids. In DNA form, the CDR3 reads TGTGCCAGCAGCTTAGATTTCGGGACTAGCGAGGCGAATACGCAGTATTTT. Residues: CASSLDFGTSEANTQYF.

The gene calls are TRBV9 and TRBJ1-2, with a possible D match to TRBD1 (6 bases). Germline assignment: CDR1 SGDLS and CDR2 YYNGEE. Trimming pared 2 bases from V and 2 bases from J, leaving 13 bases between. The CDR3 runs to 15 residues. The CDR3 is CASSVLATGNYGYTF. As DNA, the CDR3 is TGTGCCAGCAGCGTCCTAGCCACAGGGAACTATGGCTACACCTTC.

This clone appeared a single time. The chain employs TRBV27 and TRBJ2-5, with D perhaps TRBD1 (6 bases). V was clipped by 5 bases and J by 4 bases, with 11 bases between them. This CDR3 region has 13 residues. Germline loops: CDR1 MNHEY, CDR2 SMNVEV (reference sequence). Here the CDR3 DNA reads TGTGCCAGCAGTAAACAGGGTGGAGAGACCCAGTACTTC. Protein sequence: CASSKQGGETQYF.

The rearrangement links TRBV7-9 to TRBJ2-2; a weak D match, TRBD1 (6 bases). V was shortened by 2 bases and J by 5 bases, with 6 bases between the two germline ends. Germline V gene sequence: CDR1 SEHNR, CDR2 FQNEAQ (reference sequence). The CDR3 spans 13 residues. In DNA form, the CDR3 reads TGTGCCAGCAGCTTACAGGGGACCGGGGAGCTGTTTTTT. Residues: CASSLQGTGELFF.

The chain combines TRBV7-6 with TRBJ1-4; 8 bases line up with TRBD1. V was pared by 1 base and J by 8 bases, with 3 bases of the junction left unmatched. Germline lookup yields CDR1 SGHVS and CDR2 FNYEAQ. The CDR3 is 14 amino acids. The CDR3: CASSLVTGDEKLFF. The DNA of the CDR3 is TGTGCCAGCAGCTTAGTGACAGGGGACGAAAAACTGTTTTTT.

This clone was recorded only once. The rearrangement joins TRBV7-9 to TRBJ2-3; weak D call: TRBD2 (5 bases). Germline assignment: CDR1 SEHNR and CDR2 FQNEAQ (reference sequence). The CDR3 runs to 13 residues. The V end lost 4 bases, the J end lost 1 base, and 6 bases lay between the germline ends. The CDR3 protein is CASSSGGTDTQYF. For the CDR3, the DNA is TGTGCCAGCAGCTCCGGGGGCACAGATACGCAGTATTTT.

The V call is TRBV30, the J call TRBJ2-6, with D possibly TRBD1 on 7 matching bases. V was pared by 0 bases and J by 12 bases, with 18 bases between. The CDR3 is 15 residues long. Germline V gives CDR1 GTSNPN, CDR2 SVGIG (reference sequence). CDR3 nucleotide sequence: TGTGCCTGGAGTGTAGTCCCAGGGGGGCTCCCCGTCCTGACTTTC. This gives the protein CAWSVVPGGLPVLTF.

In DNA, the CDR3 is TGTGCCAGCAGCTGGGGGCCGGGGAACACTGAAGCTTTCTTT. Amino acids: CASSWGPGNTEAFF. This chain joins TRBV5-6 and TRBJ1-1; weak D call: TRBD1 (6 bases). This CDR3 comprises 14 residues. Germline V CDR1 and CDR2: SGHDT, YYEEEE. Between the trimmed V and J ends, which lost 3 bases and 1 base, there was a span of 10 bases.

V is TRBV27 and J is TRBJ1-4, with D possibly being TRBD1 (6 bases). In germline, CDR1 is MNHEY, CDR2 SMNVEV (reference sequence). Between the trimmed V and J ends, which lost 5 bases and 13 bases, there was a span of 17 bases. This CDR3 has 13 residues. CDR3 bases: TGTGCCAGCAGTCCGTCAGGGGTCCAGGTACTGTTTTTT. Translation gives CASSPSGVQVLFF.

Here the CDR3 DNA reads TGTGCCAGCACCCCGGGACAGGGGGCGCAAGAGACCCAGTACTTC. As protein: CASTPGQGAQETQYF. The chain couples TRBV27 to TRBJ2-5; the match to TRBD1 covers 12 bases. CDR3 length equals 15 residues. V gave up 7 bases and J gave up 2 bases; unmatched junction bases: 5. The germline V gene has CDR1 MNHEY and CDR2 SMNVEV (reference sequence).

The rearrangement uses TRBV2 and TRBJ2-4, with D possibly matching TRBD1 (5 bases). The CDR3 covers 16 residues. V was pared by 6 bases and J by 1 base, with 16 bases between. Germline CDR1 reads SNHLY; CDR2 reads FYNNEI. The CDR3 DNA reads TGTGCCAGCAGAGCGCAGGGAATTGGGGCCAAAAACATTCAGTACTTC. Translating gives CASRAQGIGAKNIQYF.

The CDR3 region has the DNA TGTGCCACCAGCACTCAGGGGTTCTCCTACGAGCAGTACTTC. Translation: CATSTQGFSYEQYF. The chain links TRBV15 to TRBJ2-7, with a tentative D call TRBD1 (6 bases). Trimming removed 4 bases at V and 0 bases at J, with 10 bases between. Germline V gives CDR1 LNHNV, CDR2 YYDKDF (reference sequence). This CDR3 has 14 amino acids.

The gene calls are TRBV10-3 and TRBJ1-1; a possible D gene is TRBD1 (5 bases). Trimming took 3 bases from V and 6 from J, leaving 14 bases between them. Germline CDR1 is ENHRY and CDR2 is SYGVKD. There are 14 residues in the CDR3. The CDR3: CAISEELQGSEAFF. The CDR3 DNA sequence: TGTGCCATCAGTGAAGAACTGCAGGGCTCTGAAGCTTTCTTT.